Below are 7 T cell receptor beta chains sequenced from a single sample in a study of cytomegalovirus exposure and HLA in healthy donors. Sequenced by immunoSEQ multiplex PCR; TCRdb stores in-frame clones only, minus some. In the table there are over 85,000 clones, about 95% of which are singletons. The specimen sequenced was PBMCs. The source is a woman aged 18-35 years in good health and CMV-seronegative.

The rearrangement links TRBV5-5 to TRBJ2-2; 9 bases line up with TRBD2. Germline V gene data show CDR1 as SGHKS and CDR2 as YYEKEE (reference sequence). This CDR3 has 17 amino acids. V trimming: 0 bases; J trimming: 5 bases; junction bases outside the gene matches: 8. The chain's CDR3 is CASSLVSGGRTTGELFF. In DNA form, the CDR3 reads TGTGCCAGCAGCTTGGTTAGCGGGGGCCGGACAACCGGGGAGCTGTTTTTT.

In this sample, this clone turned up once. V and J are TRBV29-1 and TRBJ1-2; 7 bases match TRBD1. Germline V gene data show CDR1 as SQVTM and CDR2 as ANQGSEA. J lost 0 bases, V lost 7 bases, and 20 bases had no gene match. The CDR3 totals 18 residues. CDR3: CSATEGGEGTVANYGYTF. CDR3 bases: TGCAGCGCTACGGAGGGGGGAGAGGGGACAGTAGCTAACTATGGCTACACCTTC.

The chain couples TRBV27 to TRBJ2-3; possible D gene TRBD1, 6 bases. Trimming took 3 bases from V and 2 from J, leaving 9 bases between them. The CDR3 is 14 amino acids. From germline, CDR1 is MNHEY and CDR2 SMNVEV (reference sequence). The CDR3 nucleotides are TGTGCCAGCAGTTTCCCAGGGGTCACAGATACGCAGTATTTT. Amino acids: CASSFPGVTDTQYF.

The gene calls are TRBV13 and TRBJ2-7, with D maybe TRBD2 (7 bases). This CDR3 is built from 15 residues. CDR1 is PRHDT and CDR2 is FYEKMQ in the germline V gene (reference sequence). Trimming cost V 5 bases and J 2 bases, with 16 bases left between them. The CDR3 loop is CASSRGGGSTYEQYF. The CDR3 coding sequence is TGTGCCAGCAGCCGGGGAGGGGGTAGCACCTACGAGCAGTACTTC.

The V and J genes are TRBV10-3 and TRBJ1-4; D gene uncertain. V dropped 10 bases and J dropped 0 bases, with 12 bases sitting between them. The CDR3 has 14 residues. Germline lookup yields CDR1 ENHRY and CDR2 SYGVKD. The CDR3 region is CATAPSSTNEKLFF. The DNA of the CDR3 is TGTGCCACCGCACCCAGTTCAACTAATGAAAAACTGTTTTTT.

In DNA, the CDR3 is TGTGCCAGCACCTGGTCCGGGGGAGAGCAGTACTTC. This gives the protein CASTWSGGEQYF. This chain links TRBV6-1 with TRBJ2-7; weak D call: TRBD2 (6 bases). Germline V CDR1 and CDR2: MNHNS, SASEGT. The V gene lost 7 bases and the J gene lost 7 bases, with 14 bases spanning the gap. This CDR3 is built from 12 residues.

This chain connects TRBV7-2 to TRBJ2-5, with 9 bases lining up with TRBD2. J was trimmed by 5 bases and V by 3 bases; bases with no gene match: 4. This CDR3 contains 14 residues. CDR1 is SGHTA and CDR2 is FQGNSA in the germline V gene. CDR3: CASSLTSGRETQYF. CDR3 coding DNA: TGTGCCAGCAGCTTGACTAGCGGTCGCGAGACCCAGTACTTC.